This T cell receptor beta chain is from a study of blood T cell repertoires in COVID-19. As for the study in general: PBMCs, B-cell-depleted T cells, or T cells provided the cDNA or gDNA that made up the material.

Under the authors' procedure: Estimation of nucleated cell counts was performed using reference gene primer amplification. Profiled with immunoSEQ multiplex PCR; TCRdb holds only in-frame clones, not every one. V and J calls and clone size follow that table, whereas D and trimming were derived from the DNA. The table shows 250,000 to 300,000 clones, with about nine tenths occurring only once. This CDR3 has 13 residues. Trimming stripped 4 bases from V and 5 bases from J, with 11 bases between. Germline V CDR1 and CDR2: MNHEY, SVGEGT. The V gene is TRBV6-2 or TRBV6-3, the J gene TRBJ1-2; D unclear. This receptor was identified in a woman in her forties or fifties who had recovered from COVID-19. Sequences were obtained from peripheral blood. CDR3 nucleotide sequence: TGTGCCAGCAGTTCCCGCGAAGATTATGGCTACACCTTC. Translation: CASSSREDYGYTF.